The 24 T cell receptor beta chains listed next were all sequenced from one sample in a study of shared clonotypes between healthy human individuals. The naive CD8 population came from CD45RO-negative cells selected for CCR7, without terminally differentiated effector memory CD45RA+ cells. Assay used: immunoSEQ multiplex PCR; TCRdb lists only in-frame clones, some missing. The sample records about 600,000 clones, roughly 98% being singletons. Sequenced: naive CD8+ T cells sorted from blood. These receptors all stem from a man aged 25 to 40 in good health.

The genes are TRBV5-1 and TRBJ1-1, with D possibly matching TRBD1 (5 bases). CDR3 length: 18 residues. The germline gives CDR1 SGHRS, CDR2 YFSETQ. Trimming shortened V by 3 bases and J by 0 bases, and 21 bases separated the two germline ends. The CDR3 is CASSSYPRDDKMNTEAFF. The CDR3 DNA follows: TGCGCCAGCAGCTCCTACCCGCGGGACGACAAAATGAACACTGAAGCTTTCTTT.

This clone was recorded a few times. This chain links TRBV7-2 with TRBJ2-7, with TRBD1 matching over 7 bases. Per germline, CDR1 SGHTA and CDR2 FQGNSA. The junction had 4 bases not matched to a gene; V was cut back by 5 bases and J by 3 bases. The CDR3 has 13 residues. DNA for the CDR3: TGTGCCAGCAGCCCCAGGACAGGCTACGAGCAGTACTTC. It specifies CASSPRTGYEQYF.

The CDR3 region is CASSVRASNQPQHF. CDR3 sequence (DNA): TGTGCCAGCAGTGTCCGGGCTAGCAATCAGCCCCAGCATTTT. V gene TRBV6-1 combines with J gene TRBJ1-5; no firm D call. Trimming left V 4 bases short and J 0 bases short, with 7 bases between. This CDR3 is 14 amino acids long. Germline V CDR1 and CDR2: MNHNS, SASEGT.

This chain uses TRBV29-1 with TRBJ1-4; tentative D call: TRBD1 (6 bases). V shed 4 bases and J shed 5 bases, with 35 bases lying between them. Germline CDR1 and CDR2: SQVTM and ANQGSEA. The CDR3 has 21 amino acids. CDR3 sequence (DNA): TGCAGCGTTGTAACGGGGGCAGCGCGTGGTCTCCAGGACAGTTTCAATGAAAAACTGTTTTTT. This translates into CSVVTGAARGLQDSFNEKLFF.

This clone occurred once. The chain uses TRBV11-2 and TRBJ2-1, with 7 bases that match TRBD1. The CDR3 runs to 14 residues. CDR1 and CDR2 (germline): SGHAT, FQNNGV. J was trimmed by 3 bases and V by 5 bases; bases with no gene match: 4. As DNA, the CDR3 is TGTGCCAGCAGCCCGTGGACAGGCTACAATGAGCAGTTCTTC. It is translated as CASSPWTGYNEQFF.

V gene TRBV29-1 combines with J gene TRBJ2-1; 10 bases map to TRBD2. The germline CDR1 and CDR2 sequences are SQVTM and ANQGSEA. The CDR3 is 14 residues long. J lost 6 bases, V lost 3 bases, and 5 bases had no gene match. CDR3: CSVEGGTSANEQFF. Written as DNA, the CDR3 is TGCAGCGTTGAGGGTGGGACTAGCGCCAATGAGCAGTTCTTC.

This chain connects TRBV7-8 to TRBJ2-7; TRBD2 is a possible D gene (5 bases). Trimming pared 5 bases from V and 3 bases from J, leaving 11 bases between. Germline V gives CDR1 SGHVS, CDR2 FQNEAQ. The CDR3 spans 13 residues. CDR3 amino acids: CASSLGEGYEQYF. CDR3 nucleotides: TGTGCCAGCAGCCTCGGTGAGGGCTACGAGCAGTACTTC.

The chain joins TRBV5-4 to TRBJ2-7, with a tentative D call TRBD1 (6 bases). The CDR3 runs to 14 residues. CDR1 SGHNT and CDR2 YYREEE come from the germline V gene (reference sequence). The V and J ends lost 0 bases and 3 bases respectively, with 10 bases between them. CDR3 DNA: TGTGCCAGCAGCTTGGTTGGACAGATCTACGAGCAGTACTTC. Translation gives CASSLVGQIYEQYF. The full variable domain, completed using reference TRBV5-4 and TRBJ2-7, is ETGVTQSPTHLIKTRGQQVTLRCSSQSGHNTVSWYQQALGQGPQFIFQYYREEENGRGNFPPRFSGLQFPNYSSELNVNALELDDSALYLCASSLVGQIYEQYFGPGTRLTVT.

Only one count was recorded for this clone. The gene calls are TRBV4-1 and TRBJ2-1, with TRBD2 matching 7 bases. Germline V lookup: CDR1 MGHRA, CDR2 YSYEKL. This CDR3 is built from 14 residues. V lost 1 base to trimming and J lost 7 bases; unmatched junction nucleotides: 4. CDR3 sequence: CASSQVTSLNEQFF. The CDR3 nucleotides are TGCGCCAGCAGCCAAGTGACTAGCCTAAATGAGCAGTTCTTC.

This chain connects TRBV27 to TRBJ2-7, with D tentatively TRBD1 or TRBD2 (5 bases each). Per germline, CDR1 MNHEY and CDR2 SMNVEV (reference sequence). The CDR3 is made up of 16 amino acids. V was cut by 5 bases and J by 2 bases, with 19 bases left in between. CDR3 protein: CASSSYRDPGTYEQYF. The DNA of the CDR3 is TGTGCCAGCAGTAGCTACCGGGACCCTGGGACCTACGAGCAGTACTTC.

Points on this clone: This specimen includes other DNA sequences encoding the same CDR3. The DNA of the CDR3 is TGTGCCAGCAGCCTACTCTACGAGCAGTACTTC. Translating gives CASSLLYEQYF. V usage is TRBV7-2 and J usage is TRBJ2-7; no reliable D call. Germline CDR1 is SGHTA and CDR2 is FQGNSA. This CDR3 spans 11 amino acids. Deletions cut 5 bases from V and 3 bases from J, with 5 bases between.

Remarks on this clone: Additional DNA sequences in this sample encode the identical CDR3. This chain joins TRBV5-1 and TRBJ1-1; D is unresolved. Germline V gives CDR1 SGHRS, CDR2 YFSETQ. The CDR3 sequence is 11 residues long. Trimming removed 0 bases at V and 8 bases at J, with 5 bases between. CDR3 amino acids: CASSLGTEAFF. CDR3 nucleotide sequence: TGCGCCAGCAGCTTGGGAACAGAAGCTTTCTTT. Variable domain in full (rest from reference TRBV5-1 and TRBJ1-1): KAGVTQTPRYLIKTRGQQVTLSCSPISGHRSVSWYQQTPGQGLQFLFEYFSETQRNKGNFPGRFSGRQFSNSRSEMNVSTLELGDSALYLCASSLGTEAFFGQGTRLTVV.

The chain recombines TRBV11-2 with TRBJ2-7; D is possibly TRBD1 or TRBD2 (5 bases each). V lost 5 bases and J lost 6, with 32 bases in between. The CDR3 sequence is 19 residues long. In germline, CDR1 is SGHAT, CDR2 FQNNGV. DNA for the CDR3: TGTGCCAGCAGCCCCTCGGGACCGGGTTGGCACGGCGAACTGGTCGAGCAGTACTTC. Amino acids: CASSPSGPGWHGELVEQYF.

V and J are TRBV7-8 and TRBJ2-7, with 7 positions matching TRBD2. CDR1 and CDR2 (germline): SGHVS, FQNEAQ. V lost 5 bases and J lost 6; bases outside the gene matches: 10. The CDR3 sequence is 14 residues long. The CDR3 region has the DNA TGTGCCAGCAGCCCTCCGGCATGGGGGGGCGAGCAGTACTTC. This codes for CASSPPAWGGEQYF.

This rearrangement joins TRBV7-9 to TRBJ2-1; tentatively, D is TRBD2 (6 bases). Trimming shortened V by 5 bases and J by 3 bases, and 17 bases separated the two germline ends. The CDR3 has 16 residues. CDR1 and CDR2 (germline): SEHNR, FQNEAQ (reference sequence). CDR3 in DNA: TGTGCCAGCAGCCCGTTGGAGGGGATCCTCTACAATGAGCAGTTCTTC. Protein sequence: CASSPLEGILYNEQFF.

The rearrangement links TRBV7-9 to TRBJ2-7; 8 nucleotides align to TRBD2. The CDR3 runs to 16 residues. CDR1 and CDR2 (germline): SEHNR, FQNEAQ (reference sequence). J gave up 0 bases and V 2 bases, and 6 bases lay outside the gene matches. CDR3 nucleotides: TGTGCCAGCAGCTTAAGTCTAGCGGGTAGCTCCTACGAGCAGTACTTC. It encodes CASSLSLAGSSYEQYF. The whole variable domain, remainder taken from reference TRBV7-9 and TRBJ2-7, is DTGVSQNPRHKITKRGQNVTFRCDPISEHNRLYWYRQTLGQGPEFLTYFQNEAQLEKSRLLSDRFSAERPKGSFSTLEIQRTEQGDSAMYLCASSLSLAGSSYEQYFGPGTRLTVT.

CDR3 in DNA: TGTGCCAGCAGTTTCTTGTCGGCGGCCCATTCTGGCTACACCTTC. Translating gives CASSFLSAAHSGYTF. This chain joins TRBV28 and TRBJ1-2; D ambiguous. Germline V lookup: CDR1 MDHEN, CDR2 SYDVKM. This CDR3 has 15 amino acids. V lost 3 bases to trimming and J lost 7 bases, with 18 bases between them.

The gene calls are TRBV2 and TRBJ1-5, with 8 nucleotides matching TRBD1. The V segment lost 6 bases and the J segment 6 bases; nucleotides outside the gene matches: 7. CDR1 SNHLY and CDR2 FYNNEI come from the germline V gene. The CDR3 totals 14 residues. This CDR3 is CASRVDRGGQPQHF. Written as DNA, the CDR3 is TGTGCCAGCAGGGTCGACAGGGGAGGTCAGCCCCAGCATTTT.

V and J are TRBV29-1 and TRBJ1-2; possible D gene TRBD1, 6 bases. V lost 3 bases and J 1 base, leaving 9 bases between the germline ends. The CDR3 length is 13 residues. Germline V CDR1 and CDR2: SQVTM, ANQGSEA. CDR3 region: CSVDRGLNYGYTF. DNA of the CDR3: TGCAGCGTTGACAGGGGCCTTAACTATGGCTACACCTTC.

The chain couples TRBV5-1 to TRBJ2-7; 9 bases match TRBD2. The V segment lost 4 bases and the J segment 3 bases; nucleotides outside the gene matches: 8. Germline lookup yields CDR1 SGHRS and CDR2 YFSETQ. The CDR3 runs to 15 residues. The CDR3 bases are TGCGCCAGCAGCCCCTTCGGGACTAGCAACTACGAGCAGTACTTC. Encoded protein: CASSPFGTSNYEQYF. The variable domain in full, completed from reference TRBV5-1 and TRBJ2-7, reads KAGVTQTPRYLIKTRGQQVTLSCSPISGHRSVSWYQQTPGQGLQFLFEYFSETQRNKGNFPGRFSGRQFSNSRSEMNVSTLELGDSALYLCASSPFGTSNYEQYFGPGTRLTVT.

A note on this clone: The sample contains more than one DNA sequence encoding this CDR3. Here the CDR3 reads CASSLSGNQPQHF. CDR3 nucleotide sequence: TGTGCCAGCAGTTTGTCAGGCAATCAGCCCCAGCATTTT. The J gene is TRBJ1-5, the V gene TRBV27; D is ambiguous. The germline gives CDR1 MNHEY, CDR2 SMNVEV (reference sequence). This CDR3 contains 13 residues. The ends were cut back, 3 bases at V and 2 bases at J, with 5 bases in the middle.

CDR3 residues: CASSQDVAGPRYEQYF. The CDR3 DNA reads as TGCGCCAGCAGCCAAGATGTTGCAGGGCCCCGTTACGAGCAGTACTTC. The chain couples TRBV4-3 to TRBJ2-7; D is perhaps TRBD1 (5 bases). Germline CDR1 LGHNA, CDR2 YSLEER. This CDR3 is built from 16 residues. The germline V and J ends were trimmed by 0 bases and 4 bases, with 16 bases remaining between them.

The V gene is TRBV2, the J gene TRBJ2-1, with 8 bases that match TRBD2. The CDR3 runs to 12 residues. V lost 2 bases, J lost 15 bases, and 6 bases stayed unmatched. Germline CDR1 and CDR2: SNHLY and FYNNEI. The CDR3 spells CASSEIREGMFF. The CDR3 coding sequence is TGTGCCAGCAGTGAAATTCGGGAGGGAATGTTCTTC.

The rearrangement links TRBV15 to TRBJ2-7; 7 nucleotides line up with TRBD1. The J segment lost 2 bases and the V segment lost 5 bases, leaving 6 bases of the junction unmatched. There are 14 residues in the CDR3. Germline CDR1 LNHNV, CDR2 YYDKDF (reference sequence). Here the CDR3 DNA reads TGTGCCACCAGCGGTTGGGACAGTACCTACGAGCAGTACTTC. It yields the protein CATSGWDSTYEQYF.